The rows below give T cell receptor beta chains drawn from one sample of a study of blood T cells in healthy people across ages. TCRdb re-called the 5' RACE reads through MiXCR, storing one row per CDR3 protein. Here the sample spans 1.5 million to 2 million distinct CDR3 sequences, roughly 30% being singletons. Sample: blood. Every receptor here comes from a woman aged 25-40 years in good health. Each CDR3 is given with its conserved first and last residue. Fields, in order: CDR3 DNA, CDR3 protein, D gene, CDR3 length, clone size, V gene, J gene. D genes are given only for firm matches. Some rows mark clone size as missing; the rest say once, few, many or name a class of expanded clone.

CDR3nt: TGTGCCAGCAGTGTCCGGCGGGAGGTTGGGAATGAGCAGTTCTTC
CDR3aa: CASSVRREVGNEQFF
d_gene: TRBD2
len: 15
abundance: few
v_gene: TRBV5-4
j_gene: TRBJ2-1

CDR3nt: TGTGCCAGCAGTGAAGCCTCTATACTAGGCACAGATACGCAGTATTTT
CDR3aa: CASSEASILGTDTQYF
d_gene: NA
len: 16
abundance: NA
v_gene: TRBV6-1
j_gene: TRBJ2-3

CDR3nt: TGTGCCAGCAGGACCGGGACTAGTAGGAGCAATGAGCAGTTCTTC
CDR3aa: CASRTGTSRSNEQFF
d_gene: TRBD2
len: 15
abundance: many
v_gene: TRBV7-2
j_gene: TRBJ2-1

CDR3nt: TGTGCCATCAGTGAAGGACAGCTGAACACCGGGGAGCTGTTTTTT
CDR3aa: CAISEGQLNTGELFF
d_gene: NA
len: 15
abundance: NA
v_gene: TRBV10-3
j_gene: TRBJ2-2

CDR3nt: TGTGCCAGCAGTGCCTCCGGGGCGGAGACCCAGTACTTC
CDR3aa: CASSASGAETQYF
d_gene: NA
len: 13
abundance: many
v_gene: TRBV27
j_gene: TRBJ2-5

CDR3nt: TGCGCCAGCGGCTTGGGGCAGTCTTACAATGAGCAGTTCTTC
CDR3aa: CASGLGQSYNEQFF
d_gene: NA
len: 14
abundance: NA
v_gene: TRBV5-1
j_gene: TRBJ2-1

CDR3nt: TGCGCCAGCAGACTCATGTTTCGGGGGACGTCAAACTACAATGAGCAGTTCTTC
CDR3aa: CASRLMFRGTSNYNEQFF
d_gene: NA
len: 18
abundance: NA
v_gene: TRBV5-1
j_gene: TRBJ2-1

CDR3nt: TGCAGTGCTAGAGGTCAAGTAGACGAGCAGTACTTC
CDR3aa: CSARGQVDEQYF
d_gene: NA
len: 12
abundance: NA
v_gene: TRBV20-1
j_gene: TRBJ2-7

CDR3nt: TGTGCCAGCAGGGAGGGTCTGGGGTCCTACGAGCAGTACTTC
CDR3aa: CASREGLGSYEQYF
d_gene: NA
len: 14
abundance: NA
v_gene: TRBV27
j_gene: TRBJ2-7

CDR3nt: TGTGCCAGCAACAGGGGCACCTCTGGGGCCAACGTCCTGACTTTC
CDR3aa: CASNRGTSGANVLTF
d_gene: TRBD1
len: 15
abundance: few
v_gene: TRBV6-1
j_gene: TRBJ2-6

CDR3nt: TGCAGTGCTAGAGCCGCCCGGACTAGCGGGTGGCAAGAGACCCAGTACTTC
CDR3aa: CSARAARTSGWQETQYF
d_gene: TRBD2
len: 17
abundance: many
v_gene: TRBV20-1
j_gene: TRBJ2-5

CDR3nt: TGCAGTGCTAGAGTTTCATTGACAGGCTCAATGAAGGCAGCGCAGTTCTTC
CDR3aa: CSARVSLTGSMKAAQFF
d_gene: NA
len: 17
abundance: NA
v_gene: TRBV20-1
j_gene: TRBJ2-1

CDR3nt: TGTGCCAGCAGTTCTCGGACAGGGAGCTATGGCTACACCTTC
CDR3aa: CASSSRTGSYGYTF
d_gene: TRBD1
len: 14
abundance: few
v_gene: TRBV6-6
j_gene: TRBJ1-2

CDR3nt: TGTGCCATCAGTGAGAAAGGGTATGAGCAGTTCTTC
CDR3aa: CAISEKGYEQFF
d_gene: NA
len: 12
abundance: many
v_gene: TRBV10-3
j_gene: TRBJ2-1

CDR3nt: TGCGCCAGCAGCCCCCGGACAGACCCCACCGGGGAGCTGTTTTTT
CDR3aa: CASSPRTDPTGELFF
d_gene: NA
len: 15
abundance: NA
v_gene: TRBV5-1
j_gene: TRBJ2-2

CDR3nt: TGTGCCACCAGTGATGCTAGCGGGAGTGACAATGAGCAGTTCTTC
CDR3aa: CATSDASGSDNEQFF
d_gene: TRBD2
len: 15
abundance: NA
v_gene: TRBV24-1
j_gene: TRBJ2-1

CDR3nt: TGTGCCAGCAGTACAGGGCAGGTCGGAGAGACCCAGTACTTC
CDR3aa: CASSTGQVGETQYF
d_gene: NA
len: 14
abundance: few
v_gene: TRBV6-1
j_gene: TRBJ2-5

CDR3nt: TGCGCCAGCGGCTTGCCGTGGGGGACCGGGGAGCTGTTTTTT
CDR3aa: CASGLPWGTGELFF
d_gene: NA
len: 14
abundance: NA
v_gene: TRBV5-1
j_gene: TRBJ2-2

CDR3nt: TGTGCCAGCAGTTACTACCTGGACAGTCAAGAGACCCAGTACTTC
CDR3aa: CASSYYLDSQETQYF
d_gene: NA
len: 15
abundance: many
v_gene: TRBV6-5
j_gene: TRBJ2-5

CDR3nt: TGTGCCAGCAGGGCAAGCACAGATACGCAGTATTTT
CDR3aa: CASRASTDTQYF
d_gene: NA
len: 12
abundance: many
v_gene: TRBV6-1
j_gene: TRBJ2-3

CDR3nt: TGCAGTGCTAGGACTAGCGAAGAGACCCGGTACTTC
CDR3aa: CSARTSEETRYF
d_gene: TRBD2
len: 12
abundance: once
v_gene: TRBV20-1
j_gene: TRBJ2-5

CDR3nt: TGTGCCAGCAGCACCAGGGGGGAGCGCACAGATACGCAGTATTTT
CDR3aa: CASSTRGERTDTQYF
d_gene: NA
len: 15
abundance: NA
v_gene: TRBV21-1
j_gene: TRBJ2-3

CDR3nt: TGTGCCAGCAGCGTAGCGGGGGGGCTGGGTGAGCAGTTCTTC
CDR3aa: CASSVAGGLGEQFF
d_gene: TRBD2
len: 14
abundance: many
v_gene: TRBV9
j_gene: TRBJ2-1